The 10 T cell receptor beta chains given below trace back to one sample, sequenced in a study of blood T cell repertoires in COVID-19. Assay: immunoSEQ multiplex PCR; the TCRdb copy retains only in-frame clones and omits some. The table lists hundreds of thousands of clones, 70% to 90% of them singletons. The sequenced sample consisted of peripheral blood. The source of these receptors is a woman aged 25 to 45 who had recovered from COVID-19.

This clone was found once. The rearrangement links TRBV5-4 to TRBJ1-1, with D possibly TRBD1 on 5 matching bases. The germline V gene has CDR1 SGHNT and CDR2 YYREEE (reference sequence). Trimming shortened V by 4 bases and J by 4 bases, and 14 bases separated the two germline ends. This CDR3 comprises 14 residues. The CDR3 spells CASSITGLGTEAFF. The CDR3 bases are TGTGCCAGCAGCATCACAGGTCTGGGCACTGAAGCTTTCTTT.

The chain is built from TRBV7-8 and TRBJ1-1; 8 positions agree with TRBD1. The CDR3 extends over 14 amino acids. CDR1 and CDR2 from the germline V gene are SGHVS and FQNEAQ. The trim removed 3 bases at V and 0 bases at J, leaving 0 bases unmatched. CDR3 nucleotides: TGTGCCAGCAGCTTGACAGGGGTGAACACTGAAGCTTTCTTT. Amino acid sequence: CASSLTGVNTEAFF.

The rearrangement uses TRBV7-2 and TRBJ2-7; possible D gene TRBD2, 5 bases. The CDR3 extends over 14 amino acids. Germline V CDR1 and CDR2: SGHTA, FQGNSA. V was shortened by 4 bases and J by 3 bases, with 13 bases between the two germline ends. The CDR3 here is CASSSTTGGYEQYF. The CDR3 nucleotides read TGTGCCAGCAGCTCCACGACTGGAGGCTACGAGCAGTACTTC.

The J gene is TRBJ2-7, the V gene TRBV5-3; the match to TRBD1 covers 7 bases. Being an ORF, TRBV5-3 has a function that is uncertain. V dropped 6 bases and J dropped 3; count of bases not matched to a gene: 9. The CDR3 contains 14 residues. CDR3 in DNA: TGTGCCAGAATGCCTTGGACAGGTGACTACGAGCAGTACTTC. Residues: CARMPWTGDYEQYF.

This clone was seen just once. The J gene is TRBJ1-2, the V gene TRBV3-1 (or the pseudogene TRBV3-2); D is possibly TRBD1 (6 bases). The germline V gene has CDR1 LGHDT and CDR2 YNNKEL (reference sequence). This CDR3 has 13 residues. V was clipped by 1 base and J by 6 bases, with 9 bases between them. The CDR3 reads CASSQGTANGYTF. CDR3 DNA: TGTGCCAGCAGCCAAGGGACAGCTAATGGCTACACCTTC.

The chain has TRBV11-3 and TRBJ2-1, with D possibly being TRBD2 (6 bases). CDR1 and CDR2 from the germline V gene are SGHNT and YENEEA. The V and J ends lost 3 bases and 8 bases respectively, with 11 bases between them. CDR3 length equals 13 residues. This CDR3 reads CASSFPGGDEQFF. The CDR3 DNA sequence: TGTGCCAGCAGCTTTCCCGGGGGTGATGAGCAGTTCTTC.

The chain couples TRBV6-5 to TRBJ1-1, with D possibly being TRBD1 (6 bases). In germline, CDR1 is MNHEY, CDR2 SVGAGI. V was trimmed by 7 bases and J by 1 base, leaving 10 bases between them. The CDR3 has 13 amino acids. CDR3 in amino acids: CASKRGGNTEAFF. The DNA for the CDR3 is TGTGCCAGCAAGAGAGGGGGGAACACTGAAGCTTTCTTT.

V usage is TRBV3-1 (or the pseudogene TRBV3-2) and J usage is TRBJ1-1, with a tentative D call TRBD1 (6 bases). Trimming stripped 1 base from V and 6 bases from J, with 15 bases between. The CDR3 is 15 amino acids. From germline, CDR1 is LGHDT and CDR2 YNNKEL (reference sequence). This CDR3 reads CASSQVNRVGSEAFF. The CDR3 region has the DNA TGTGCCAGCAGCCAAGTAAACAGGGTGGGCTCTGAAGCTTTCTTT.

This chain links TRBV4-1 with TRBJ2-7, with D possibly matching TRBD2 (5 bases). Trimming stripped 5 bases from V and 1 base from J, with 12 bases between. The length of the CDR3 is 14 residues. Per the germline V gene, CDR1 is MGHRA and CDR2 is YSYEKL. Here the CDR3 DNA reads TGCGCCAGCAGCATAAATCCGGGGTCCTACGAGCAGTACTTC. It codes for CASSINPGSYEQYF.

V usage is TRBV27 and J usage is TRBJ2-7, with 9 bases identical to TRBD2. Germline lookup yields CDR1 MNHEY and CDR2 SMNVEV (reference sequence). V shed 3 bases and J 2 bases; nucleotides not matched to a gene: 5. The CDR3 runs to 15 residues. CDR3: CASSLVLAGPYEQYF. The CDR3 coding sequence is TGTGCCAGCAGTTTGGTTCTAGCGGGACCCTACGAGCAGTACTTC.